Below are 13 T cell receptor beta chains sequenced from a single sample in a study of CD8+CD57+ T cells in acquired aplastic anemia. All sequencing subjects had displayed CD8+CD57+ cell expansion on flow cytometry. TCR beta VDJ and CDR3 profiles were obtained from a genomic DNA template. TCRdb used MiXCR to reprocess the reads, holding one entry per CDR3 protein. Among roughly 250,000 distinct CDR3 sequences, less than 85% were seen once, and the ten largest hold 42%. The sample taken for sequencing was sorted CD4+, CD8+, or CD8+CD57+ T cells (not recorded which) from PBMCs. These receptors originate from a human donor with aplastic anemia.

The V and J genes are TRBV7-6 and TRBJ2-2, with D possibly TRBD2 on 6 matching bases. This CDR3 has 15 amino acids. Germline V gives CDR1 SGHVS, CDR2 FNYEAQ. Trimming took off 5 bases at V and 5 bases at J, with 15 bases between the two ends. This CDR3 reads CASSPTGVWTGELFF. The DNA for the CDR3 is TGTGCCAGCAGCCCCACGGGGGTTTGGACCGGGGAGCTGTTTTTT.

V and J are TRBV5-5 and TRBJ2-3; D gene uncertain. The CDR3 runs to 15 residues. Germline loops: CDR1 SGHKS, CDR2 YYEKEE (reference sequence). With 4 bases removed from V and 0 bases from J, the gap between germline ends came to 12 bases. This CDR3 is CASSQSAQSTDTQYF. The CDR3 DNA reads TGTGCCAGCAGCCAATCAGCCCAGAGCACAGATACGCAGTATTTT.

Points on this clonotype: It is likely a read error, because the conserved phenylalanine at the end of the CDR3 is missing. The limits of the CDR3 on the DNA are not certain, so only TCRdb's listed CDR3 is given. The genes are TRBV7-8 and TRBJ2-3; TRBD1 is taken as the D call from the table, unchecked against the DNA. In germline, CDR1 is SGHVS, CDR2 FQNEAQ. 13 amino acids form the CDR3, both terminal residues included. The CDR3 loop reads CASGEGGTDTPQY.

The rearrangement uses TRBV9 and TRBJ2-3; no firm D call. CDR3 size: 13 residues. CDR1 and CDR2 from the germline V gene are SGDLS and YYNGEE. Trimming removed 4 bases from V and 0 bases from J, with 6 bases in between. The chain's CDR3 is CASSPVSTDTQYF. As DNA, the CDR3 is TGTGCCAGCAGCCCAGTTAGCACAGATACGCAGTATTTT.

Here the CDR3 reads CSASKAVGGDEKLFF. The CDR3 bases are TGCAGTGCGTCGAAGGCGGTAGGGGGAGATGAAAAACTGTTTTTT. The chain joins TRBV20-1 to TRBJ1-4; D may be TRBD1 (6 bases). Germline V gene data show CDR1 as DFQATT and CDR2 as SNEGSKA (reference sequence). The CDR3 runs to 15 residues. Deletions cut 6 bases from V and 6 bases from J, with 20 bases between.

This clonotype was observed a handful of times. The chain links TRBV7-9 to TRBJ1-1, with TRBD1 as a possible D gene (5 bases). This CDR3 has 15 residues. The V and J ends lost 3 bases and 4 bases respectively, with 15 bases between them. Germline loops: CDR1 SEHNR, CDR2 FQNEAQ (reference sequence). In nucleotides, the CDR3 is TGTGCCAGCAGCTTTCAACTAAGCGGGGGCACTGAAGCTTTCTTT. Its translation: CASSFQLSGGTEAFF.

This chain links TRBV7-2 with TRBJ1-1, with D unresolved. This CDR3 has 17 residues. Germline CDR1 SGHTA, CDR2 FQGNSA. V lost 0 bases and J lost 7, with 21 bases in between. Here the CDR3 reads CASSLAGCPDTQYEAFF. Written as DNA, the CDR3 is TGTGCCAGCAGCTTAGCGGGGTGTCCCGATACGCAGTATGAAGCTTTCTTT.

This chain uses TRBV11-1 with TRBJ1-2, with D possibly TRBD1 on 5 matching bases. The germline V and J ends were trimmed by 1 base and 5 bases, with 11 bases remaining between them. Germline V gene sequence: CDR1 SGHAT, CDR2 FQDESV (reference sequence). This CDR3 spans 14 amino acids. CDR3 sequence (DNA): TGTGCCAGCAGCTTAGATGCAGGGCGATATGGCTACACCTTC. This gives the protein CASSLDAGRYGYTF.

Of note for this clonotype: The missing conserved phenylalanine or tryptophan at the end of this CDR3 makes a read error likely. The DNA is omitted, as the CDR3 cannot be located on it reliably, and the CDR3 follows TCRdb's listing. This chain uses TRBV7-2 with TRBJ2-7; the table's D call, TRBD1, was not checked against the DNA. The V gene's germline CDR1 is SGHTA and CDR2 FQGNSA. The CDR3 is 12 residues long, ends included. CDR3 loop: CASSLEGGADYG.

Details on this clonotype: Sequence at one end of the junction differs from germline and may be a read error. The chain has TRBV15 and TRBJ2-7; D tentatively reads TRBD1 or TRBD2 (5 bases each). Germline V gene data show CDR1 as LNHNV and CDR2 as YYDKDF (reference sequence). The CDR3 covers 14 residues. CDR3 amino acids: CASSVGREFDEQYF. As DNA, the CDR3 is TGTGCCAGCAGCGTTGGCAGGGAGTTCGACGAGCAGTACTTC. Supplemented by reference TRBV15 and TRBJ2-7, the full variable domain reads DAMVIQNPRYQVTQFGKPVTLSCSQTLNHNVMYWYQQKSSQAPKLLFHYYDKDFNNEADTPDNFQSRRPNTSFCFLDIRSPGLGDTAMYLCASSVGREFDEQYFGPGTRLTVT.

This clonotype came up once. The chain is built from TRBV7-9 and TRBJ2-1, with 11 bases fitting TRBD2. The CDR3 totals 16 residues. After removal of 4 bases from V and 12 bases from J, the junction contained 14 bases not matched to a gene. Germline values: CDR1 SEHNR, CDR2 FQNEAQ (reference sequence). For the CDR3, the DNA is TGTGCCAGCAGCTCCTTAGCGGGAGGGCCAAGACGGGGGCAGTTCTTC. Translated, it gives CASSSLAGGPRRGQFF.

This clonotype was seen just once. V usage is TRBV2 and J usage is TRBJ2-1; D perhaps matches TRBD1 (6 bases). The V end lost 6 bases, the J end lost 6 bases, and 18 bases lay between the germline ends. The CDR3 is 15 amino acids. Germline V gives CDR1 SNHLY, CDR2 FYNNEI. The CDR3 protein is CASRERRGIRNEQFF. The CDR3 bases are TGTGCCAGCAGGGAGCGAAGGGGGATACGCAATGAGCAGTTCTTC.

About this clonotype itself: At one end, the junction sequence differs from germline, possibly due to a read error. This chain uses TRBV7-8 with TRBJ1-5; D call uncertain. CDR1 SGHVS and CDR2 FQNEAQ come from the germline V gene. This CDR3 is 15 amino acids long. CDR3 bases: TGTGCCAGCGGCTTAGCGGGGTGTCCCGATACGCACTATCATTTT. Translating it yields CASGLAGCPDTHYHF.